What follows are 25 T cell receptor beta chains derived from one specimen sequenced in a study of blood T cell repertoires in COVID-19. Data came from immunoSEQ multiplex PCR; TCRdb stores just in-frame clones and leaves some out. Among about 330,000 clones, about 89% were seen once, and the ten largest hold less than 6%. Sequencing was done on a sample of PBMCs or T cells enriched from blood (not recorded which). These receptors came from a woman in her thirties who had recovered from COVID-19.

The chain links TRBV25-1 to TRBJ1-1, with a tentative D call TRBD1 (6 bases). Germline assignment: CDR1 MGHDK and CDR2 SYGVNS. V was pared by 8 bases and J by 4 bases, with 11 bases between. The CDR3 covers 12 residues. DNA of the CDR3: TGTGCCAGCGGGGGAGGGGGCACTGAAGCTTTCTTT. Encoded protein: CASGGGGTEAFF.

The V call is TRBV9, the J call TRBJ1-6; D might be TRBD1 (5 bases). The germline CDR1 and CDR2 sequences are SGDLS and YYNGEE. The V end lost 3 bases, the J end lost 9 bases, and 13 bases lay between the germline ends. This CDR3 contains 14 residues. Written as DNA, the CDR3 is TGTGCCAGCAGCGACAGGCCCCAGGGTTCACCCCTCCACTTT. Translated, it gives CASSDRPQGSPLHF.

This chain uses TRBV7-9 with TRBJ2-3, with TRBD2 identical over 9 bases. The CDR3 loop spans 17 amino acids. Per germline, CDR1 SEHNR and CDR2 FQNEAQ (reference sequence). The V and J ends lost 5 bases and 3 bases, in that order; junction bases with no gene match: 12. The CDR3 spells CASSPSGRGGWTDTQYF. The CDR3 nucleotides are TGTGCCAGCAGCCCCTCGGGGCGGGGGGGCTGGACAGATACGCAGTATTTT.

This chain connects TRBV19 to TRBJ1-1; no reliable D call. The germline V gene encodes CDR1 LNHDA and CDR2 SQIVND (reference sequence). The CDR3 totals 15 residues. V lost 5 bases and J 0 bases, leaving 13 bases between the germline ends. The CDR3 nucleotides read TGTGCCAGTAGTCTCGATGGGCAGGTGAACACTGAAGCTTTCTTT. Its translation is CASSLDGQVNTEAFF.

V is TRBV7-9 and J is TRBJ2-5; TRBD1 matches 7 bases. The CDR3 contains 15 residues. Trimming took 6 bases from V and 5 from J; bases not matched to a gene: 12. Germline assignment: CDR1 SEHNR and CDR2 FQNEAQ (reference sequence). The CDR3 protein is CASSSDRARGETQYF. The CDR3, as DNA: TGTGCCAGCAGTTCTGACAGGGCGAGAGGGGAGACCCAGTACTTC.

The J gene is TRBJ1-6, the V gene TRBV18; 7 bases line up with TRBD1. The V segment lost 3 bases and the J segment 7 bases; nucleotides outside the gene matches: 18. From germline, CDR1 is KGHSH and CDR2 LQKENI. The CDR3 totals 19 residues. CDR3 sequence reads: CASSPQSINTAGGNSPLHF. CDR3 in DNA: TGTGCCAGCTCACCTCAAAGTATCAATACGGCAGGGGGAAATTCACCCCTCCACTTT. The whole variable domain, remainder taken from reference TRBV18 and TRBJ1-6, is NAGVMQNPRHLVRRRGQEARLRCSPMKGHSHVYWYRQLPEEGLKFMVYLQKENIIDESGMPKERFSAEFPKEGPSILRIQQVVRGDSAAYFCASSPQSINTAGGNSPLHFGNGTRLTVT.

The chain employs TRBV3-1 (or the pseudogene TRBV3-2) and TRBJ1-2; TRBD1 is a possible D gene (5 bases). CDR1 and CDR2 (germline): LGHDT, YNNKEL (reference sequence). The CDR3 has 14 amino acids. The V and J ends lost 3 bases and 4 bases respectively, with 12 bases between them. CDR3 in DNA: TGTGCCAGCAGCCAGGGGACTTCACTCTATGGCTACACCTTC. Translation gives CASSQGTSLYGYTF.

The genes are TRBV5-4 and TRBJ1-2, with a weak D call TRBD1 (5 bases). Germline CDR1 SGHNT, CDR2 YYREEE (reference sequence). Trimming removed 2 bases from V and 4 bases from J, with 12 bases in between. The CDR3 covers 14 residues. The DNA of the CDR3 is TGTGCCAGCAGCTTCGGGGGAAGAAGCTATGGCTACACCTTC. Residues: CASSFGGRSYGYTF.

V is TRBV30 and J is TRBJ1-2, with 7 bases lining up with TRBD1. The length of the CDR3 is 14 residues. With V trimmed by 3 bases and J by 1 base, 5 bases remained unmatched. From germline, CDR1 is GTSNPN and CDR2 SVGIG (reference sequence). For the CDR3, the DNA is TGTGCCTGGAGCTCCCAGGGGGTTAACTATGGCTACACCTTC. This encodes CAWSSQGVNYGYTF.

The chain has TRBV2 and TRBJ1-3; D gene unclear. The CDR3 is 18 amino acids. CDR1 SNHLY and CDR2 FYNNEI come from the germline V gene. Between the trimmed V and J ends, which lost 6 bases and 0 bases, there was a span of 21 bases. The CDR3 loop reads CASSQSHLAAISGNTIYF. The CDR3 DNA sequence: TGTGCCAGCAGCCAATCCCATCTTGCCGCGATCTCTGGAAACACCATATATTTT.

In its sample, this clone was seen once. V is TRBV5-1 and J is TRBJ2-3; TRBD2 matches at 10 bases. Germline V gives CDR1 SGHRS, CDR2 YFSETQ. The CDR3 runs to 16 residues. The V segment lost 0 bases and the J segment 4 bases; nucleotides outside the gene matches: 5. Written as DNA, the CDR3 is TGCGCCAGCAGCTTGGCGGATAGCGGGGGGCCAGATACGCAGTATTTT. Encoded protein: CASSLADSGGPDTQYF.

This chain joins TRBV7-2 and TRBJ2-7; 7 bases are shared with TRBD2. V shed 6 bases, J shed 6 bases, and the junction held 17 bases outside the gene matches. The germline V gene encodes CDR1 SGHTA and CDR2 FQGNSA. The CDR3 has 16 residues. The CDR3 sequence is CASRLTGGDYLSEQYF. The CDR3 DNA is TGTGCCAGCAGATTAACGGGTGGGGACTACCTCTCCGAGCAGTACTTC.

Here the CDR3 DNA reads TGTGCCAGCTCACCACCAAGGGGAGGCACCGGGGAGCTGTTTTTT. Translated, it gives CASSPPRGGTGELFF. V is TRBV18 and J is TRBJ2-2; a possible D gene is TRBD2 (6 bases). V was cut by 0 bases and J by 4 bases, with 9 bases left in between. CDR1 is KGHSH and CDR2 is LQKENI in the germline V gene. There are 15 residues in the CDR3.

This chain links TRBV5-4 with TRBJ1-2; TRBD1 matches 12 bases. Germline CDR1 reads SGHNT; CDR2 reads YYREEE (reference sequence). The CDR3 length is 17 residues. After removal of 0 bases from V and 6 bases from J, the junction contained 9 bases not matched to a gene. The CDR3 DNA follows: TGTGCCAGCAGCTTGGTGGGACAGGGGGCTTTTGGGGATGGCTACACCTTC. It specifies CASSLVGQGAFGDGYTF.

This clone was counted only a few times. V gene TRBV4-3 combines with J gene TRBJ1-2; D gene ambiguous. This CDR3 spans 14 amino acids. The V end lost 0 bases, the J end lost 5 bases, and 10 bases lay between the germline ends. CDR1 is LGHNA, CDR2 YSLEER, per germline. This chain's CDR3 is CASSQDSGRYGYTF. The CDR3 coding sequence is TGCGCCAGCAGCCAAGATTCGGGGAGGTATGGCTACACCTTC.

V and J are TRBV7-8 and TRBJ1-3, with D tentatively TRBD1 (5 bases). The germline CDR1 and CDR2 sequences are SGHVS and FQNEAQ. This CDR3 contains 14 residues. V lost 6 bases and J 2 bases, leaving 11 bases between the germline ends. The CDR3 here is CASRFREAGNTIYF. CDR3 DNA: TGTGCCAGCAGGTTCAGGGAAGCTGGAAACACCATATATTTT.

The chain couples TRBV6-5 to TRBJ1-3; D possibly corresponds to TRBD1 (6 bases). Germline CDR1 MNHEY, CDR2 SVGAGI. This CDR3 contains 15 residues. Between the trimmed V and J ends, which lost 2 bases and 2 bases, there was a span of 10 bases. The CDR3, as DNA: TGTGCCAGCAGTTACGAATGGGGGCCTGGAAACACCATATATTTT. Its protein is CASSYEWGPGNTIYF.

V usage is TRBV7-7 and J usage is TRBJ2-5; D is possibly TRBD1 (6 bases). Germline loops: CDR1 SSHAT, CDR2 FNYEAQ (reference sequence). Trimming took 5 bases from V and 5 from J, leaving 12 bases between them. The CDR3 loop spans 13 amino acids. This CDR3 is CASSPGTSETQYF. Here the CDR3 DNA reads TGTGCCAGCAGCCCCGGGACATCGGAGACCCAGTACTTC.

The gene calls are TRBV4-1 and TRBJ1-1, with D perhaps TRBD1 (5 bases). From germline, CDR1 is MGHRA and CDR2 YSYEKL. CDR3 size: 13 residues. V lost 5 bases and J 4 bases, leaving 11 bases between the germline ends. This CDR3 is CASSLGRGTEAFF. The CDR3 DNA sequence: TGCGCCAGCAGCTTGGGGCGGGGCACTGAAGCTTTCTTT.

The chain carries TRBV7-2 and TRBJ2-3; D is unresolved. Germline V gene sequence: CDR1 SGHTA, CDR2 FQGNSA. V shed 5 bases and J shed 0 bases, with 9 bases lying between them. This CDR3 has 14 amino acids. CDR3 loop: CASSPMTSTDTQYF. CDR3 DNA: TGTGCCAGCAGCCCCATGACTAGCACAGATACGCAGTATTTT.

This rearrangement joins TRBV6-1 to TRBJ1-3; D is unclear. Trimming removed 3 bases from V and 4 bases from J, with 10 bases in between. This CDR3 is 14 amino acids long. Germline-derived CDR1 and CDR2 are MNHNS and SASEGT. Written as DNA, the CDR3 is TGTGCCAGCAGTGATACGGGGTGGGGAAACACCATATATTTT. Translating gives CASSDTGWGNTIYF.

The chain links TRBV28 to TRBJ2-2; D is uncertain. Trimming removed 4 bases at V and 7 bases at J, with 4 bases between. CDR1 and CDR2 from the germline V gene are MDHEN and SYDVKM. CDR3 length equals 11 residues. The CDR3 DNA follows: TGTGCCAGCAGTTACATCGGGGAGCTGTTTTTT. As protein: CASSYIGELFF.

The chain recombines TRBV4-1 with TRBJ1-5, with D possibly TRBD1 on 6 matching bases. V was shortened by 0 bases and J by 9 bases, with 15 bases between the two germline ends. The CDR3 loop spans 15 amino acids. Per the germline V gene, CDR1 is MGHRA and CDR2 is YSYEKL. The CDR3 nucleotides read TGCGCCAGCAGCCAAGATCTACAGGGCCTGGGGCCCCAGCATTTT. It encodes CASSQDLQGLGPQHF.

A remark on this clone: The sample contains more than one DNA sequence encoding this CDR3. The V gene is TRBV13, the J gene TRBJ1-1, with D uncertain. The CDR3 extends over 14 amino acids. Trimming took 6 bases from V and 0 from J, leaving 11 bases between them. CDR1 PRHDT and CDR2 FYEKMQ come from the germline V gene (reference sequence). The CDR3 reads CASREEAMNTEAFF. The CDR3 DNA is TGTGCCAGCAGAGAAGAAGCGATGAACACTGAAGCTTTCTTT.

The chain joins TRBV19 to TRBJ1-4; possible D gene TRBD1, 6 bases. V gave up 1 base and J gave up 8 bases, with 8 bases separating them. The CDR3 contains 13 residues. The germline V gene encodes CDR1 LNHDA and CDR2 SQIVND (reference sequence). For the CDR3, the DNA is TGTGCCAGTAGTATAGGGCAGGGGGAAAAACTGTTTTTT. Encoded protein: CASSIGQGEKLFF.